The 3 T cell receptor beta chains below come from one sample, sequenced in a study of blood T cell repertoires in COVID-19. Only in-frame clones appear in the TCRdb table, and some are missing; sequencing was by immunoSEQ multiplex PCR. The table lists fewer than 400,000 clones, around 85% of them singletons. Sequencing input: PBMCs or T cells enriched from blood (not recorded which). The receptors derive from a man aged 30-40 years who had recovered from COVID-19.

CDR3: CASSLRGETQYF. As DNA, the CDR3 is TGTGCCAGCAGCCTCAGGGGGGAGACCCAGTACTTC. The V call is TRBV9, the J call TRBJ2-5; 7 bases line up with TRBD1. The CDR3 is made up of 12 amino acids. Trimming removed 4 bases from V and 5 bases from J; junction bases left unmatched: 2. Germline-derived CDR1 and CDR2 are SGDLS and YYNGEE.

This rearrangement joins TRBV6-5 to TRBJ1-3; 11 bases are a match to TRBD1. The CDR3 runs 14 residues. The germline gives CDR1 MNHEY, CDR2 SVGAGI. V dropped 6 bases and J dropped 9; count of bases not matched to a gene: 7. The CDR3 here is CASRDRGRGGTIYF. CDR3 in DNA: TGTGCCAGCAGGGACAGGGGGCGAGGCGGCACCATATATTTT.

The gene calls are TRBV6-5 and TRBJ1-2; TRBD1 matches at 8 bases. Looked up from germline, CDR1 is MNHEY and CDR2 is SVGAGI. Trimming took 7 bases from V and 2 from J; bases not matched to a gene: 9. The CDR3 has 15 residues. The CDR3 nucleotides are TGTGCCAGCACCCTCTCCGGACAGGGAAACTATGGCTACACCTTC. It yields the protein CASTLSGQGNYGYTF.